These T cell receptor beta chains were read from a single sample in a study of vaccination and CD4 T cells after COVID-19. Antigens for these TCRs are unknown. TCRdb recomputed calls from the PCR reads with MiXCR, one row per CDR3 protein. The repertoire holds about 3,000 distinct CDR3 sequences, with around two fifths as singletons. Input material: CD4+ T cells from blood, cultured in vitro. Receptors were obtained from a human donor who had recovered from COVID-19. CDR3s include the opening cysteine and the closing phenylalanine or tryptophan. The order of the fields is V gene, clone size, D gene, J gene, CDR3 protein, CDR3 DNA. D genes are given only for firm matches. Only some rows state a clone size, as once, few, many or a class for expanded clones.

TRBV19	few	-	TRBJ1-5	CASSIRGNQPQHF	TGTGCCAGTAGTATTAGAGGTAATCAGCCCCAGCATTTT
TRBV7-8	-	-	TRBJ1-1	CASSFHWGGTEAFF	TGTGCCAGCAGCTTCCATTGGGGGGGCACTGAAGCTTTCTTT
TRBV2	few	-	TRBJ1-5	CASSEDGGSRGVYSNQPQHF	TGTGCCAGCAGTGAAGATGGGGGTAGCAGGGGCGTTTATAGCAATCAGCCCCAGCATTTT
TRBV19	few	-	TRBJ2-7	CASSIAGGTYEQYF	TGTGCCAGTAGTATAGCAGGTGGAACTTACGAGCAGTACTTC
TRBV2	few	-	TRBJ2-7	CASTRTDGYEQYF	TGTGCCAGCACCCGGACGGACGGTTACGAGCAGTACTTC
TRBV5-4	-	-	TRBJ1-5	CASSLSRDQPQHF	TGTGCCAGCAGCTTAAGTCGGGATCAGCCCCAGCATTTT
TRBV6-1	-	TRBD1	TRBJ1-2	CASRGPGQAYYGYTF	TGTGCCAGCAGGGGACCGGGACAGGCTTACTATGGCTACACCTTC
TRBV20-1	once	TRBD2	TRBJ2-3	CSASPLGLAGGGSTDTQYF	TGCAGTGCATCACCGTTGGGACTAGCGGGGGGCGGTAGCACAGATACGCAGTATTTT
TRBV6-1	-	-	TRBJ1-2	CASSEAGGYTF	TGTGCCAGCAGTGAAGCGGGCGGCTACACCTTC
TRBV6-1	-	-	TRBJ2-3	CASGFSTDTDTQYF	TGTGCCAGCGGATTTTCGACAGATACAGATACGCAGTATTTT
TRBV2	medium-sized	TRBD1	TRBJ2-5	CASRDRGGETQYF	TGTGCCAGCAGGGACAGGGGGGGTGAGACCCAGTACTTC
TRBV3-1	-	-	TRBJ1-5	CASSQDGQPNQPQHF	TGTGCCAGCAGCCAAGATGGACAACCCAATCAGCCCCAGCATTTT
TRBV6-5	medium-sized	-	TRBJ1-1	CASSFAGTEAFF	TGTGCCAGCAGTTTCGCAGGCACTGAAGCTTTCTTT
TRBV6-1	-	-	TRBJ2-5	CASSRGEETQYF	TGTGCCAGCTCGAGAGGTGAAGAGACCCAGTACTTC
TRBV10-1	-	-	TRBJ2-3	CASSETHLLVPSTDTQYF	TGCGCCAGCAGTGAAACTCACCTACTGGTACCTAGCACAGATACGCAGTATTTT
TRBV14	few	TRBD2	TRBJ2-7	CASSQMGGGVYEQYF	TGTGCCAGCAGCCAAATGGGCGGGGGGGTATACGAGCAGTACTTC
TRBV20-1	-	TRBD1	TRBJ1-2	CSASPEIAGGPYGYTF	TGCAGTGCTAGCCCTGAAATCGCAGGGGGCCCCTATGGCTACACCTTC
TRBV10-3	few	TRBD1	TRBJ1-2	CAIRETGGLFYGYTF	TGTGCCATCAGGGAAACAGGGGGCCTATTCTATGGCTACACCTTC
TRBV19	-	-	TRBJ2-5	CASSFQRGETQYF	TGTGCCAGTAGTTTCCAGCGTGGAGAGACCCAGTACTTC
TRBV11-2	few	-	TRBJ1-1	CASRGDTMNTEAFF	TGTGCCAGCAGGGGGGACACAATGAACACTGAAGCTTTCTTT
TRBV7-8	-	-	TRBJ2-3	CASSLTDTQYF	TGTGCCAGCAGCCTCACAGATACGCAGTATTTT
TRBV24-1	few	TRBD1	TRBJ1-2	CATSDSKTGGFGGYTF	TGTGCCACCAGTGATTCTAAAACAGGGGGCTTTGGTGGCTACACCTTC
TRBV5-1	-	-	TRBJ1-2	CASSLEGRGGYTF	TGCGCCAGCAGCTTGGAGGGGAGGGGAGGCTACACCTTC
TRBV30	-	-	TRBJ1-5	CAWSKGQGSNQPQHF	TGTGCCTGGAGTAAGGGCCAGGGCTCCAATCAGCCCCAGCATTTT
TRBV12-3/TRBV12-4	-	TRBD1	TRBJ1-1	CASSYGTGATEAFF	TGTGCCAGCAGCTATGGGACAGGTGCGACTGAAGCTTTCTTT
TRBV20-1	few	-	TRBJ1-3	CSARVGGSGNTIYF	TGCAGTGCTAGAGTCGGGGGCTCTGGAAACACCATATATTTT
TRBV19	few	TRBD1	TRBJ1-2	CASSIPRQGLYGYTF	TGTGCCAGTAGTATTCCCCGACAGGGACTCTATGGCTACACCTTC
TRBV20-1	-	-	TRBJ1-1	CSARVGALNTEAFF	TGCAGTGCTAGGGTCGGGGCCTTGAACACTGAAGCTTTCTTT
TRBV20-1	large	TRBD2	TRBJ2-1	CSASPGLAGDEQFF	TGCAGTGCTAGTCCAGGACTAGCGGGCGATGAGCAGTTCTTC
TRBV10-3	few	-	TRBJ1-1	CAIRLQGMNTEAFF	TGTGCCATCAGACTACAGGGCATGAACACTGAAGCTTTCTTT
TRBV10-1	-	-	TRBJ2-5	CAEVKSQETQYF	TGCGCCGAAGTAAAGAGTCAAGAGACCCAGTACTTC
TRBV11-3	few	TRBD2	TRBJ2-1	CASSLEAGRVSEQFF	TGTGCCAGCAGCTTAGAGGCAGGGAGGGTCAGTGAGCAGTTCTTC
TRBV24-1	few	-	TRBJ2-3	CATSDPQKGAPGTQYF	TGTGCCACCAGTGACCCCCAGAAAGGGGCCCCAGGTACGCAGTATTTT
TRBV19	-	-	TRBJ1-1	CASSIDPFYTEAFF	TGTGCCAGTAGTATAGATCCATTTTATACTGAAGCTTTCTTT
TRBV7-5	-	-	TRBJ1-6	CISVSEVPRSGNSPLHF	-
TRBV2	-	-	TRBJ1-5	CASSVGGRSQPQHF	TGTGCCAGCAGTGTTGGAGGCAGGAGTCAGCCCCAGCATTTT
TRBV30	-	TRBD1	TRBJ2-7	CAWSVAGGASYEQYF	TGTGCCTGGAGTGTAGCAGGGGGTGCCTCCTACGAGCAGTACTTC
TRBV12-3/TRBV12-4	few	-	TRBJ2-4	CASRHRDLAKNIQYF	TGTGCCAGCAGGCACAGGGATCTAGCCAAAAACATTCAGTACTTC
TRBV7-2	-	-	TRBJ1-6	CASSYGIPMFRLHF	TGTGCCAGCAGCTATGGGATCCCAATGTTTAGACTCCACTTT
TRBV12-3/TRBV12-4	-	-	TRBJ1-1	CASTPSRGNTEAFF	TGTGCCAGCACACCCAGCAGGGGGAACACTGAAGCTTTCTTT
TRBV20-1	few	TRBD2	TRBJ2-3	CSALDSGGITDTQYF	TGCAGTGCGTTAGACAGCGGGGGGATCACAGATACGCAGTATTTT
TRBV27	few	TRBD1	TRBJ2-2	CATTGRRGTGELFF	TGTGCCACGACAGGGCGTCGGGGCACCGGGGAGCTGTTTTTT
TRBV20-1	few	-	TRBJ1-1	CSARVGGPIVNTEAFF	TGCAGTGCTAGAGTAGGGGGGCCAATCGTGAACACTGAAGCTTTCTTT
TRBV7-9	-	TRBD2	TRBJ2-2	CASSPPGLAGGLTGELFF	TGTGCCAGCAGCCCTCCTGGACTAGCGGGGGGGCTTACCGGGGAGCTGTTTTTT
TRBV12-5	medium-sized	-	TRBJ2-3	CASVGMDGADTQYF	TGTGCTAGTGTTGGGATGGACGGCGCAGATACGCAGTATTTT
TRBV2	-	-	TRBJ1-2	CASSVTGRAYGYTF	TGTGCCAGCAGTGTTACCGGCAGGGCTTATGGCTACACCTTC